This T cell receptor (beta chain) came from a study of cytomegalovirus exposure and HLA in healthy donors. Vbeta (60) and Jbeta (13) primers were used in the PCR. This table comes from immunoSEQ multiplex PCR, and its TCRdb copy is limited to in-frame clones, with some not included. The table lists fewer than 150,000 clones, around 77% of them singletons, with less than 6% in the top ten. The V end lost 3 bases, the J end lost 4 bases, and 21 bases lay between the germline ends. The CDR3 is 18 amino acids. Germline CDR1 and CDR2: SNHLY and FYNNEI. A remark on this clone: Its antigen is as yet unknown.

Broader study findings: Sequencing artifact likely explains a cluster of highly shared sequence variants. Presence/absence analyses treated sequencing depth as roughly uniform across donors.

This clonotype was sampled from a woman aged 25 to 39 in good health and CMV-seropositive. Sequences were obtained from PBMCs. The rearrangement uses TRBV2 and TRBJ2-2, with a possible D match to TRBD1 (6 bases). CDR3 coding DNA: TGTGCCAGCAGTGATCTTGGGTGGGGGCCGGGGAGCACCGGGGAGCTGTTTTTT. Protein sequence: CASSDLGWGPGSTGELFF. The full variable domain, with the rest looked up from reference TRBV2 and TRBJ2-2, is EPEVTQTPSHQVTQMGQEVILRCVPISNHLYFYWYRQILGQKVEFLVSFYNNEISEKSEIFDDQFSVERPDGSNFTLKIRSTKLEDSAMYFCASSDLGWGPGSTGELFFGEGSRLTVL.